This TCR beta chain is drawn from a study of control samples from healthy donors and cancer patients. Profiled with immunoSEQ multiplex PCR; TCRdb holds only in-frame clones, not every one. The repertoire holds about 120,000 clones, with approximately 88% as singletons. The CDR3 has 14 amino acids. Unmatched junction bases numbered 4, after V lost 1 base and J lost 7 bases. Germline assignment: CDR1 LNHNV and CDR2 YYDKDF (reference sequence). The chain recombines TRBV15 with TRBJ2-1; 7 bases fit TRBD2. The sequenced sample consisted of blood. The origin of this receptor is a man in his fifties or sixties in good health. The CDR3 region is CATSRGLADNEQFF. In nucleotides, the CDR3 is TGTGCCACCAGCAGAGGTCTAGCGGATAATGAGCAGTTCTTC.